This record concerns one T cell receptor (beta chain) sequence. The antigen remains undetermined. The data belong to a study of cytomegalovirus exposure and HLA in healthy donors. Study results and caveats: Three CMV-associated chains proved CMV antigen-specific in vitro. Previous analysis showed most TCR beta V segments were productive about 87% or about 30% of the time. Accurate HLA-A and HLA-B prediction from TCR beta sequences was reported for most subjects. It emerged from a later analysis that several of the most significant clusters appeared to be linked to common viral pathogens.

60 Vbeta and 13 Jbeta primers were used in PCR. TCRdb's table, derived via immunoSEQ multiplex PCR, lists solely in-frame clones and lacks some. The table lists 200,000 to 250,000 clones, more than 70% of them singletons. This CDR3 comprises 15 residues. Germline CDR1 reads KGHSH; CDR2 reads LQKENI. The ends were cut back, 6 bases at V and 0 bases at J, with 13 bases in the middle. The receptor comes from a human donor in good health. The V gene is TRBV18, the J gene TRBJ2-3, with a tentative D call TRBD1 (5 bases). Sequenced sample: PBMCs. This CDR3 reads CASSLGASSTDTQYF. CDR3 nucleotides: TGTGCCAGCTCTCTAGGGGCCAGTAGCACAGATACGCAGTATTTT.